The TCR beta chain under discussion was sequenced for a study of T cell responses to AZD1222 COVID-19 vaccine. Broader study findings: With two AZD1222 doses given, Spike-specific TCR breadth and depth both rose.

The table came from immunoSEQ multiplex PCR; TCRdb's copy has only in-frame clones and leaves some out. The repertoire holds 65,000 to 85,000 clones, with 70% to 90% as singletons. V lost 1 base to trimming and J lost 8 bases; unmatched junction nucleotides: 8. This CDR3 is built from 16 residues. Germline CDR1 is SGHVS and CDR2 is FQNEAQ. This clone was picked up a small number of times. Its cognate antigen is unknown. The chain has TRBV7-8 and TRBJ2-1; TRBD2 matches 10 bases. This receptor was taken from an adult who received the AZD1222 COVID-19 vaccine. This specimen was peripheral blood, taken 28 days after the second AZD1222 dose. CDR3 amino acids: CASSLVSAGGLDEQFF. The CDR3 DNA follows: TGTGCCAGCAGCTTAGTCTCAGCGGGGGGGCTCGATGAGCAGTTCTTC.